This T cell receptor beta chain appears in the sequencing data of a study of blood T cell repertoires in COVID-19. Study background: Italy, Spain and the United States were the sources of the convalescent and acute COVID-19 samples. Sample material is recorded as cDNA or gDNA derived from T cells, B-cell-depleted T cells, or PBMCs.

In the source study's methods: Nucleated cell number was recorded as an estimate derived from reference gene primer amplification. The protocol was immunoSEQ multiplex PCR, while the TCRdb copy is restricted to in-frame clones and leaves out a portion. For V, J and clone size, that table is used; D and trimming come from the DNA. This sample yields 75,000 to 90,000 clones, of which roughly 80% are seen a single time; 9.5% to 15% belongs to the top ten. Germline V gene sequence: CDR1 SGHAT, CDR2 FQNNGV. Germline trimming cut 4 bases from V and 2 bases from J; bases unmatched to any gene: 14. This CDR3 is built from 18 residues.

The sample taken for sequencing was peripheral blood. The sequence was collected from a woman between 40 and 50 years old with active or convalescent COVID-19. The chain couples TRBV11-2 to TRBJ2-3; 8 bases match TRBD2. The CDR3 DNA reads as TGTGCCAGCAGCTCACCGGGAGCGGGAGCAGGCTTCACAGATACGCAGTATTTT. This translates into CASSSPGAGAGFTDTQYF.